The present TCR beta chain was sequenced within a study of cytomegalovirus exposure and HLA in healthy donors. The PCR contained 60 Vbeta and 13 Jbeta primers. Repertoires were generated with immunoSEQ multiplex PCR, while TCRdb's copy carries only in-frame clones and drops some. The table lists about 76,000 clones, more than 65% of them singletons, with approximately 16% in the top ten. The sequence was obtained from a woman in her thirties or forties in good health and CMV-seropositive. The material sequenced was PBMCs.

The DNA for the CDR3 is TGTGCCAGCAGTACAGGGGGCATTATTCAGCCCCAGCATTTT. Its protein product is CASSTGGIIQPQHF. The rearrangement uses TRBV5-8 and TRBJ1-5; 9 bases map to TRBD1. The CDR3 contains 14 residues. Germline values: CDR1 SGHTS, CDR2 YDEGEE. The junction had 6 bases not matched to a gene; V was cut back by 5 bases and J by 6 bases.